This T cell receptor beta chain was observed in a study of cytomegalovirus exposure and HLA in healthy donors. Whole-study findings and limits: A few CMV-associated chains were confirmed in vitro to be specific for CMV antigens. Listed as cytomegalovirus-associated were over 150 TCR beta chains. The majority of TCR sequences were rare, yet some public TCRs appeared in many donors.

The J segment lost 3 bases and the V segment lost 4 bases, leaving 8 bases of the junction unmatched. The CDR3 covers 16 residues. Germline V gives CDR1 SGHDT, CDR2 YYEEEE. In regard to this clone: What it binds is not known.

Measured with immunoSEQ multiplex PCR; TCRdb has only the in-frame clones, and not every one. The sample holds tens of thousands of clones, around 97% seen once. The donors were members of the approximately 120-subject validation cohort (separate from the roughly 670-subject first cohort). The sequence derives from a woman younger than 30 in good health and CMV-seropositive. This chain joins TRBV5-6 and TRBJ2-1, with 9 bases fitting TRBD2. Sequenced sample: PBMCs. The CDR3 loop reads CASSPSLAGLYNEQFF. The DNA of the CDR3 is TGTGCCAGCAGCCCATCTCTAGCGGGACTCTACAATGAGCAGTTCTTC. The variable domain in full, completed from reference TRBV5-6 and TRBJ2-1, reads DAGVTQSPTHLIKTRGQQVTLRCSPKSGHDTVSWYQQALGQGPQFIFQYYEEEERQRGNFPDRFSGHQFPNYSSELNVNALLLGDSALYLCASSPSLAGLYNEQFFGPGTRLTVL.